The entry that follows covers one T cell receptor beta chain sequence. The antigen is undetermined. The read halts 3 residues ahead of the CDR3 end, with the missing end drawn from the germline J gene. The data are from a study of T cell clonality in common variable immunodeficiency. Study observations and caveats: Reportedly, TCR beta sequences from common variable immunodeficiency showed fewer deletions and N-nucleotide insertions.

Generated by immunoSEQ multiplex PCR, the TCRdb table keeps only in-frame clones and is missing some. The sample presents about 28,000 clones, none singletons. Germline V lookup: CDR1 SEHNR, CDR2 FQNEAQ (reference sequence). The CDR3 is 15 amino acids. The V gene end was trimmed by 5 bases and the J gene end by 6 bases; junction bases not matched to a gene: 10. The sequence was obtained from a human donor with common variable immunodeficiency. This chain links TRBV7-9 with TRBJ1-2, with 9 bases aligning to TRBD1. Sequencing input: peripheral blood mononuclear cells. CDR3: CASSPRTGESNGYTF. The part of the CDR3 DNA that was read is TGTGCCAGCAGCCCCCGGACAGGGGAATCAAATGGC.